This T cell receptor (beta chain) was documented in a study of T cells in Graves' hyperthyroidism and ophthalmopathy. J lost 4 bases, V lost 7 bases, and 6 bases had no gene match. CDR1 is ENHRY, CDR2 SYGVKD, per germline. This CDR3 spans 15 amino acids. Study-wide results and limits: A model built on 13 V-J features separated ophthalmopathy from stable hyperthyroidism.

This clonotype has just a few counts. Its target is not known. Authors of the study amplified TCR beta CDR3 regions from RNA transcripts. A first-round RT-PCR of the TCR CDR3 used the HTBI primer set. TCRdb reprocessed the multiplex PCR reads via MiXCR and lists one record per CDR3 protein. Altogether roughly 580,000 distinct CDR3 sequences are present, about 14% being singletons, with the ten largest covering roughly 5.5%. The TCR originated in a woman younger than 45 with Graves' hyperthyroidism that later progressed to Graves' ophthalmopathy. The sample taken for sequencing was blood. V is TRBV10-3 and J is TRBJ2-3; the match to TRBD1 covers 12 bases. CDR3 residues: CAITTGTGGPDTQYF. The CDR3 coding sequence is TGTGCCATCACTACCGGGACAGGGGGCCCAGATACGCAGTATTTT.